These 32 T cell receptor beta chains originate from one sample sequenced in a study of CXCR3-negative and CXCR3-positive naive CD8 T cells (dated by TCRdb to between 2019 and 2020). The run used a NextSeq 550. The Human TCR Profiling Kit (MiLaboratory) was used to make UMI-labeled 5' RACE TRB cDNA libraries. After TCRdb reprocessed the reads, each CDR3 protein sequence was kept as one row, without DNA. The sample table includes tens of thousands of distinct CDR3 sequences. Roughly a quarter of the sample is in the top ten clones. The sample comprised memory CD8+ T cells from blood. The label giving this sample's cell subset or site can be read as: conventional CD8+ memory T cells (TMEM), sorted as controls. Every receptor here comes from a human donor in good health. Some clones in this sample may be carry-over from other donors' samples.

CDR3 residues: CSVDWSGRSSYNEQFF. The V call is TRBV29-1, the J call TRBJ2-1. The CDR3 runs 16 residues. The V gene's germline CDR1 is SQVTM and CDR2 ANQGSEA.

This chain connects TRBV6-5 to TRBJ1-5; TCRdb returns TRBD1, unconfirmable since there is no DNA. This CDR3 is 12 amino acids long. The germline CDR1 and CDR2 sequences are MNHEY and SVGAGI. CDR3 residues: CASNPPNQPQHF.

The V call is TRBV29-1, the J call TRBJ2-3; TCRdb calls TRBD1, which cannot be checked without DNA. CDR1 SQVTM and CDR2 ANQGSEA come from the germline V gene. The CDR3 extends over 13 amino acids. CDR3 residues: CSGDWGPTDTQYF.

CDR3 residues: CASAEGALSTDTQYF. The chain employs TRBV7-3 and TRBJ2-3; TCRdb reports TRBD1, a call that lacks DNA to check it against. CDR3 length equals 15 residues. Germline lookup yields CDR1 SGHTA and CDR2 FQGTGA.

The chain recombines TRBV29-1 with TRBJ1-1; TCRdb indicates TRBD1, and absent DNA this call remains unverified. The CDR3 runs 13 residues. Germline CDR1 is SQVTM and CDR2 is ANQGSEA. CDR3 residues: CSFRGQGSTEAFF.

This sequence joins TRBV6-1 and TRBJ2-2; with no DNA, the TCRdb D assignment of TRBD1 cannot be verified. This CDR3 has 15 residues. Per germline, CDR1 MNHNS and CDR2 SASEGT. This chain's CDR3 is CASSDPDRESGELFF.

The chain combines TRBV29-1 with TRBJ2-7; TCRdb gives TRBD1 as the D gene, but with no DNA this cannot be confirmed. The germline V gene encodes CDR1 SQVTM and CDR2 ANQGSEA. This CDR3 contains 12 residues. CDR3 loop: CSAMTGAYEQYF.

The rearrangement joins TRBV6-4 to TRBJ2-3. The CDR3 covers 13 residues. Germline CDR1 MRHNA, CDR2 SNTAGT. The CDR3 reads CASSDYSTDTQYF.

The V and J genes are TRBV15 and TRBJ2-5; without DNA, the TCRdb call of TRBD1 cannot be checked. The CDR3 is 14 residues long. Germline CDR1 reads LNHNV; CDR2 reads YYDKDF (reference sequence). CDR3: CATSPQGERETQYF.

The V and J genes are TRBV9 and TRBJ1-5. The CDR3 loop spans 12 amino acids. CDR1 and CDR2 from the germline V gene are SGDLS and YYNGEE. The CDR3 reads CASGALDQPQHF.

V usage is TRBV29-1 and J usage is TRBJ2-2; there is no DNA to check the TCRdb D call of TRBD2. CDR1 and CDR2 (germline): SQVTM, ANQGSEA. This CDR3 is built from 12 residues. CDR3 amino acids: CSVLTGLGELFF.

This sequence joins TRBV7-9 and TRBJ1-5. The CDR3 consists of 12 residues. CDR1 and CDR2 from the germline V gene are SEHNR and FQNEAQ (reference sequence). The CDR3 loop reads CASSLDGQPQHF.

The chain carries TRBV29-1 and TRBJ2-1; TCRdb gives TRBD1 as the D gene, but with no DNA this cannot be confirmed. CDR3 length: 15 residues. CDR1 is SQVTM, CDR2 ANQGSEA, per germline. The CDR3 loop is CSVEFPQGTYNEQFF.

This sequence joins TRBV6-5 and TRBJ2-6; with no DNA, the TCRdb D assignment of TRBD1 cannot be verified. Looked up from germline, CDR1 is MNHEY and CDR2 is SVGAGI. The CDR3 sequence is 16 residues long. The CDR3 reads CASFGGGASGANVLTF.

This chain links TRBV7-8 with TRBJ2-3. The CDR3 is 15 residues long. CDR1 and CDR2 (germline): SGHVS, FQNEAQ. This CDR3 is CASSLALSGADTQYF.

The CDR3 spells CSARLSGNTEAFF. The chain recombines TRBV29-1 with TRBJ1-1. Germline V gives CDR1 SQVTM, CDR2 ANQGSEA. The CDR3 totals 13 residues. Based on the CDR3 plus reference TRBV29-1 and TRBJ1-1, the full variable domain is SAVISQKPSRDICQRGTSLTIQCQVDSQVTMMFWYRQQPGQSLTLIATANQGSEATYESGFVIDKFPISRPNLTFSTLTVSNMSPEDSSIYLCSARLSGNTEAFFGQGTRLTVV.

This chain links TRBV6-2 or TRBV6-3 with TRBJ2-6. This CDR3 region has 15 residues. The germline V gene has CDR1 MNHEY and CDR2 SVGEGT. The CDR3: CASSYSDSGANVLTF.

The chain combines TRBV15 with TRBJ1-1. Germline V gene data show CDR1 as LNHNV and CDR2 as YYDKDF (reference sequence). CDR3 length equals 13 residues. The CDR3 loop is CATSRDEVPEAFF.

The V and J genes are TRBV27 and TRBJ1-1. The CDR3 extends over 11 amino acids. Germline V gene sequence: CDR1 MNHEY, CDR2 SMNVEV (reference sequence). The CDR3 sequence is CASSFGGVAFF.

The genes are TRBV28 and TRBJ2-2; no DNA is available, so the TRBD1 call from TCRdb remains unchecked. Germline CDR1 is MDHEN and CDR2 is SYDVKM. The CDR3 has 14 amino acids. The CDR3 loop is CASSLTGNTGELFF.

This chain uses TRBV5-5 with TRBJ1-5; TCRdb returns TRBD1, unconfirmable since there is no DNA. The CDR3 sequence is 17 residues long. Per germline, CDR1 SGHKS and CDR2 YYEKEE (reference sequence). The chain's CDR3 is CASSLSVLDRGYQPQHF.

V gene TRBV29-1 combines with J gene TRBJ1-1. The germline CDR1 and CDR2 sequences are SQVTM and ANQGSEA. The CDR3 spans 12 residues. CDR3 loop: CSVPALGTEAFF.

Considering frequency, this clonotype is medium-sized. The chain employs TRBV4-3 and TRBJ2-7; there is no DNA to check the TCRdb D call of TRBD1. CDR3 length: 13 amino acids. Germline lookup yields CDR1 LGHNA and CDR2 YSLEER. CDR3 protein: CASSQGTGNEQYF.

The V gene is TRBV29-1, the J gene TRBJ2-7; TCRdb's assignment of TRBD2 cannot be checked, as there is no DNA. Germline V gene data show CDR1 as SQVTM and CDR2 as ANQGSEA. This CDR3 comprises 15 residues. CDR3 sequence: CSVALPVAGVYEQYF.

The chain recombines TRBV4-3 with TRBJ2-1; no DNA is available, so the TRBD2 call from TCRdb remains unchecked. Germline V gene data show CDR1 as LGHNA and CDR2 as YSLEER. The CDR3 spans 16 residues. The CDR3: CASSQDLAGGQDEQFF.

V is TRBV7-3 and J is TRBJ1-1. This CDR3 region has 13 residues. Germline assignment: CDR1 SGHTA and CDR2 FQGTGA. The CDR3 here is CASRGELNTEAFF.

The chain couples TRBV29-1 to TRBJ2-2; TCRdb selects TRBD1, and the lack of DNA leaves this call unchecked. Germline V gene sequence: CDR1 SQVTM, CDR2 ANQGSEA. CDR3 length equals 14 residues. The CDR3 sequence is CSVGGAGNTGELFF.

The chain links TRBV14 to TRBJ2-7. The CDR3 has 15 residues. Germline values: CDR1 SGHDN, CDR2 FVKESK. The CDR3 sequence: CASSQVAGSSYEQYF.

The J gene is TRBJ2-1, the V gene TRBV28; TCRdb designates TRBD2, a call that cannot be tested without DNA. Germline CDR1 MDHEN, CDR2 SYDVKM. The CDR3 loop spans 14 amino acids. The CDR3 spells CASSLGLVLNEQFF. The complete variable domain, with remaining parts taken from reference TRBV28 and TRBJ2-1, reads DVKVTQSSRYLVKRTGEKVFLECVQDMDHENMFWYRQDPGLGLRLIYFSYDVKMKEKGDIPEGYSVSREKKERFSLILESASTNQTSMYLCASSLGLVLNEQFFGPGTRLTVL.

The rearrangement links TRBV7-8 to TRBJ2-1; no DNA is available, so the TRBD1 call from TCRdb remains unchecked. CDR1 SGHVS and CDR2 FQNEAQ come from the germline V gene. CDR3 length equals 13 residues. Here the CDR3 reads CASSGGAFNEQFF.

The V gene is TRBV7-6, the J gene TRBJ1-5. This CDR3 is built from 16 residues. The germline CDR1 and CDR2 sequences are SGHVS and FNYEAQ. The chain's CDR3 is CASSLGLQGRNQPQHF.

The CDR3 region is CASRGGHYEQYF. This chain uses TRBV7-2 with TRBJ2-7; TCRdb selects TRBD1, and the lack of DNA leaves this call unchecked. The CDR3 sequence is 12 residues long. Germline V gene sequence: CDR1 SGHTA, CDR2 FQGNSA. The variable domain in full, completed from reference TRBV7-2 and TRBJ2-7, reads GAGVSQSPSNKVTEKGKDVELRCDPISGHTALYWYRQSLGQGLEFLIYFQGNSAPDKSGLPSDRFSAERTGGSVSTLTIQRTQQEDSAVYLCASRGGHYEQYFGPGTRLTVT.